The T cell receptor beta chain described here comes from a study of blood T cell repertoires in COVID-19. Germline-derived CDR1 and CDR2 are MDHEN and SYDVKM. Unmatched junction bases numbered 8, after V lost 11 bases and J lost 2 bases. The CDR3 has 14 amino acids. The protocol was immunoSEQ multiplex PCR, while the TCRdb copy is restricted to in-frame clones and leaves out a portion. The sample contains more than 75,000 clones, around 80% of which appear only once. The sequence was obtained from a man between 60 and 75 years old with acute or convalescent COVID-19. The chain carries TRBV28 and TRBJ2-4, with TRBD2 identical over 8 bases. The material sequenced was peripheral blood. CDR3: CAELAELTKNIQYF. The CDR3 bases are TGTGCCGAACTAGCGGAGTTAACCAAAAACATTCAGTACTTC.